One and the same sample provided the 9 T cell receptor beta chains below, sequenced in a study of shared clonotypes between healthy human individuals. The table came from immunoSEQ multiplex PCR; TCRdb's copy has only in-frame clones and leaves some out. The sample includes around 2.5 million clones, approximately 93% of them seen just once. The sequencing sample was made of naive CD4+ T cells from PBMCs. The sample's subset: CD45RA+ positively selected. The receptors derive from a man between 18 and 29 years old in good health. Some clones in this sample may be carry-over from other donors' samples.

This clone was counted a single time. V and J are TRBV1 and TRBJ1-5; the D segment call TRBD1 is taken from the table without a DNA check. TRBV1 has pseudogene status. The CDR3 contains 18 residues. The CDR3 reads CTSSQTTGKLNSNQPQHF. DNA of the CDR3: TGCACCAGCAGCCAGACTACAGGGAAATTAAATAGCAATCAGCCCCAGCATTTT.

The CDR3 DNA is TGCGCCAGCAGCTTTGAGACGGGCCTAGCCTACGAGCAGTACTTC. It codes for CASSFETGLAYEQYF. The chain carries TRBV5-1 and TRBJ2-7, with no clear D. The CDR3 has 15 amino acids. Per germline, CDR1 SGHRS and CDR2 YFSETQ. V lost 2 bases and J lost 2, with 14 bases in between.

This clone was recorded once. This rearrangement joins TRBV28 to TRBJ2-1; a weak D match, TRBD1 (7 bases). This CDR3 has 15 amino acids. Trimming took 3 bases from V and 6 from J, leaving 15 bases between them. CDR1 and CDR2 (germline): MDHEN, SYDVKM. The CDR3 DNA follows: TGTGCCAGCAGTTTGGCGGGACCAGGGGGCAATGAGCAGTTCTTC. It translates to CASSLAGPGGNEQFF.

This chain links TRBV5-4 with TRBJ2-7; 11 bases fit TRBD1. V shed 2 bases and J 6 bases; nucleotides not matched to a gene: 4. Germline-derived CDR1 and CDR2 are SGHNT and YYREEE (reference sequence). The CDR3 sequence is 14 residues long. Here the CDR3 DNA reads TGTGCCAGCAGCTTATTCGGGACAGGGGGCGAGCAGTACTTC. It encodes CASSLFGTGGEQYF. Looking up the rest from reference TRBV5-4 and TRBJ2-7 gives the full variable domain: ETGVTQSPTHLIKTRGQQVTLRCSSQSGHNTVSWYQQALGQGPQFIFQYYREEENGRGNFPPRFSGLQFPNYSSELNVNALELDDSALYLCASSLFGTGGEQYFGPGTRLTVT.

This CDR3 reads CASSPRTNSGDTQYF. The CDR3, as DNA: TGTGCCAGCAGTCCTCGGACTAACTCGGGGGATACGCAGTATTTT. V usage is TRBV11-2 and J usage is TRBJ2-3; D may be TRBD2 (6 bases). Between the trimmed V and J ends, which lost 6 bases and 6 bases, there was a span of 19 bases. The CDR3 is made up of 15 amino acids. Per the germline V gene, CDR1 is SGHAT and CDR2 is FQNNGV. Variable domain in full (rest from reference TRBV11-2 and TRBJ2-3): EAGVAQSPRYKIIEKRQSVAFWCNPISGHATLYWYQQILGQGPKLLIQFQNNGVVDDSQLPKDRFSAERLKGVDSTLKIQPAKLEDSAVYLCASSPRTNSGDTQYFGPGTRLTVL.

The chain couples TRBV4-3 to TRBJ1-2; 8 nucleotides align to TRBD1. The J segment lost 5 bases and the V segment lost 0 bases, leaving 14 bases of the junction unmatched. Germline V gene lookup returns CDR1 LGHNA and CDR2 YSLEER. CDR3 length equals 18 residues. The CDR3 DNA reads TGCGCCAGCAGCCAAGAGCCTGGACAGGGCCCACCACTTTATGGCTACACCTTC. This translates into CASSQEPGQGPPLYGYTF.

J is TRBJ1-2 and V is TRBV11-2, with no clear D. In germline, CDR1 is SGHAT, CDR2 FQNNGV. The CDR3 runs to 15 residues. V shed 5 bases and J shed 4 bases, with 17 bases lying between them. The CDR3 here is CASSAPREGAYGYTF. CDR3 bases: TGTGCCAGCAGCGCCCCCCGCGAGGGAGCCTATGGCTACACCTTC.

The gene calls are TRBV4-2 and TRBJ2-3; TRBD2 matches 12 bases. Per germline, CDR1 LGHNA and CDR2 YNFKEQ. This CDR3 is built from 17 residues. V shed 5 bases and J 3 bases; nucleotides not matched to a gene: 9. CDR3 amino acids: CASSSPSGTSGTDTQYF. The CDR3 nucleotides are TGTGCCAGCAGCTCACCTTCCGGGACTAGCGGGACAGATACGCAGTATTTT.

The chain links TRBV5-1 to TRBJ1-2; 8 bases are a match to TRBD1. Germline V gene data show CDR1 as SGHRS and CDR2 as YFSETQ. J lost 6 bases, V lost 4 bases, and 14 bases had no gene match. The CDR3 runs to 16 residues. As DNA, the CDR3 is TGCGCCAGCAGCCCGTCCGGGACAGGTAATTTGGATGGCTACACCTTC. This codes for CASSPSGTGNLDGYTF.